This passage covers 28 T cell receptor beta chains from one sample sequenced in a study of vaccination effects on CD4 cells after COVID-19 (dated by TCRdb to 2022 to 2024). Their antigen targets remain unknown. In the ViraFEST assay, PBMC were stimulated with viral peptide pools, and TCR sequencing was then used to find antigen-specific CD4+ T cell clonotypes based on their expansion. After about 9 days of culture, CD4+ T cells were isolated with the EasySep CD4+ T cell isolation kit. Two doses of either the BNT162b2 or the mRNA-1273 mRNA SARS-CoV-2 vaccine were administered to participants. Library creation used the immunoSEQ multiplex PCR assay. TCRdb stores this immuneACCESS table with in-frame sequences only. Part of the clones is absent; in the studies checked, under half of the shortfall reflects unresolved V genes, and no reason is known for the rest. In all, the sample holds 55,000 to 70,000 clones, and about 80% of those were seen once. Approximately 0.95% of the sample belongs to the ten largest clones.

The sequencing here drew on CD4+ T cells from PBMCs cultured with HCoV-OC43 spike peptides, taken after COVID-19 vaccination. In the paper's terms, the cell subset or site label means: HCoV-OC43 spike overlapping peptide pool stimulation. The source is a human donor who received a COVID-19 vaccine.

Only a few counts were recorded for this clone. The J gene is TRBJ2-5, the V gene TRBV24-1, with 8 bases matching TRBD2. Germline V gene data show CDR1 as KGHDR and CDR2 as SFDVKD. The CDR3 loop spans 15 amino acids. V trimming: 3 bases; J trimming: 2 bases; junction bases outside the gene matches: 4. CDR3 region: CATSDQRGSQETQYF. DNA of the CDR3: TGTGCCACCAGTGATCAGCGGGGGTCACAAGAGACCCAGTACTTC.

The chain couples TRBV7-2 to TRBJ1-2; D gene ambiguous. V was cut by 1 base and J by 4 bases, with 16 bases left in between. This CDR3 contains 16 residues. Germline values: CDR1 SGHTA, CDR2 FQGNSA. The CDR3 nucleotides are TGTGCCAGCAGCTTAGTACCCCCAGGAAAGTCCTATGGCTACACCTTC. Translation: CASSLVPPGKSYGYTF. Based on the CDR3 plus reference TRBV7-2 and TRBJ1-2, the full variable domain is GAGVSQSPSNKVTEKGKDVELRCDPISGHTALYWYRQSLGQGLEFLIYFQGNSAPDKSGLPSDRFSAERTGGSVSTLTIQRTQQEDSAVYLCASSLVPPGKSYGYTFGSGTRLTVV.

The rearrangement links TRBV5-1 to TRBJ2-3; 12 positions agree with TRBD1. The V gene's germline CDR1 is SGHRS and CDR2 YFSETQ. V was pared by 4 bases and J by 3 bases, with 6 bases of the junction left unmatched. The CDR3 spans 16 residues. The CDR3 bases are TGCGCCAGCAGCCCGGGACAGGGGGCATTGACAGATACGCAGTATTTT. The encoded protein is CASSPGQGALTDTQYF.

V and J are TRBV10-3 and TRBJ1-5; D not resolved. This CDR3 has 12 amino acids. V lost 3 bases and J lost 7, with 7 bases in between. The germline V gene has CDR1 ENHRY and CDR2 SYGVKD. CDR3 region: CAISETRQPQHF. CDR3 DNA sequence: TGTGCCATCAGTGAAACACGGCAGCCCCAGCATTTT.

This clone has just a few counts. CDR3 sequence (DNA): TGCGCCAGCAGCTTGGAAGGGGGCATCTACAATGAGCAGTTCTTC. Amino acids: CASSLEGGIYNEQFF. The chain carries TRBV5-1 and TRBJ2-1; 7 bases agree with TRBD1. The CDR3 totals 15 residues. The germline CDR1 and CDR2 sequences are SGHRS and YFSETQ. V gave up 0 bases and J gave up 3 bases; unmatched junction bases: 3.

This clone was detected only once. V gene TRBV5-1 combines with J gene TRBJ2-1; TRBD2 might be the D (5 bases). This CDR3 is 15 amino acids long. CDR1 is SGHRS and CDR2 is YFSETQ in the germline V gene. V gave up 4 bases and J gave up 5 bases, with 16 bases separating them. CDR3 in DNA: TGCGCCAGCAGCCGGCTCCCGACTATTGACAATGAGCAGTTCTTC. It is translated as CASSRLPTIDNEQFF.

The chain carries TRBV2 and TRBJ1-1; D is perhaps TRBD1 (5 bases). Looked up from germline, CDR1 is SNHLY and CDR2 is FYNNEI. Trimming cost V 5 bases and J 4 bases, with 14 bases left between them. The CDR3 is 14 amino acids. CDR3 sequence reads: CASSWSVGGTEAFF. The DNA of the CDR3 is TGTGCCAGCAGTTGGTCGGTGGGGGGCACTGAAGCTTTCTTT.

For the CDR3, the DNA is TGTGCCAGCAGCTTCCCATCTCAAGAGACCCAGTACTTC. Amino acid sequence: CASSFPSQETQYF. The chain is built from TRBV7-2 and TRBJ2-5, with no clear D. Trimming pared 3 bases from V and 2 bases from J, leaving 7 bases between. CDR1 is SGHTA, CDR2 FQGNSA, per germline. CDR3 length: 13 residues. Filled out from reference TRBV7-2 and TRBJ2-5, the complete variable domain reads GAGVSQSPSNKVTEKGKDVELRCDPISGHTALYWYRQSLGQGLEFLIYFQGNSAPDKSGLPSDRFSAERTGGSVSTLTIQRTQQEDSAVYLCASSFPSQETQYFGPGTRLLVL.

J is TRBJ1-5 and V is TRBV9; a possible D gene is TRBD1 (6 bases). CDR3 length: 14 amino acids. V gave up 2 bases and J gave up 9 bases, with 15 bases separating them. Per the germline V gene, CDR1 is SGDLS and CDR2 is YYNGEE. This CDR3 reads CASSVTGAEGPQHF. The CDR3 DNA sequence: TGTGCCAGCAGCGTTACGGGGGCCGAAGGGCCCCAGCATTTT.

The V gene is TRBV19, the J gene TRBJ1-5, with 7 bases aligning to TRBD1. This CDR3 region has 17 residues. Looked up from germline, CDR1 is LNHDA and CDR2 is SQIVND (reference sequence). The ends lost 4 bases at V and 3 bases at J; junction bases unmatched: 12. The CDR3 spells CASSRTPRDSHNQPQHF. The CDR3 DNA is TGTGCCAGTAGTAGAACACCACGGGACAGTCACAATCAGCCCCAGCATTTT.

V gene TRBV2 combines with J gene TRBJ1-6; D unclear. V lost 8 bases, J lost 7 bases, and 18 bases lay in between. The CDR3 is made up of 15 amino acids. The germline V gene encodes CDR1 SNHLY and CDR2 FYNNEI. The CDR3 is CASEIRAETNSPLHF. The CDR3, as DNA: TGTGCCAGCGAGATTAGAGCAGAGACCAATTCACCCCTCCACTTT.

The rearrangement joins TRBV2 to TRBJ2-5; tentatively, D is TRBD1 (6 bases). The CDR3 spans 13 residues. V lost 6 bases, J lost 5 bases, and 13 bases lay in between. From germline, CDR1 is SNHLY and CDR2 FYNNEI. CDR3 residues: CASRKQGAETQYF. The DNA for the CDR3 is TGTGCCAGCAGGAAACAGGGTGCGGAGACCCAGTACTTC.

V and J are TRBV6-2 or TRBV6-3 and TRBJ1-1; maybe TRBD1 (5 bases). The CDR3 covers 14 residues. CDR1 is MNHEY and CDR2 is SVGEGT in the germline V gene. V lost 5 bases, J lost 6 bases, and 16 bases lay in between. The CDR3 DNA is TGTGCCAGCAGTCCCTCCGGGACGAAAGCTGAAGCTTTCTTT. As protein: CASSPSGTKAEAFF.

The chain is built from TRBV5-4 and TRBJ1-2; 7 positions match TRBD1. The V gene's germline CDR1 is SGHNT and CDR2 YYREEE (reference sequence). V trimming: 4 bases; J trimming: 6 bases; junction bases outside the gene matches: 15. The CDR3 runs to 16 residues. The CDR3 DNA sequence: TGTGCCAGCAGCGCCGGGACAGCGGCCCTTGTGGATGGCTACACCTTC. Translation: CASSAGTAALVDGYTF.

The rearrangement uses TRBV7-3 and TRBJ1-2, with D unresolved. The CDR3 has 13 amino acids. V was trimmed by 0 bases and J by 6 bases, leaving 8 bases between them. Looked up from germline, CDR1 is SGHTA and CDR2 is FQGTGA. CDR3 nucleotide sequence: TGTGCCAGCAGCTTAACGGCAGAACATGGCTACACCTTC. It codes for CASSLTAEHGYTF.

This chain uses TRBV5-4 with TRBJ1-1, with TRBD1 matching 9 bases. CDR3 length equals 14 residues. The germline V gene has CDR1 SGHNT and CDR2 YYREEE (reference sequence). After removal of 4 bases from V and 7 bases from J, the junction contained 8 bases not matched to a gene. CDR3 sequence: CASSIQGARGEAFF. The CDR3 DNA sequence: TGTGCCAGCAGCATACAGGGGGCGAGGGGTGAAGCTTTCTTT.

As regards this clone: At one end, the junction sequence differs from germline, possibly due to a read error. The rearrangement uses TRBV7-2 and TRBJ2-3; 9 bases are shared with TRBD1. Germline CDR1 SGHTA, CDR2 FQGNSA. The CDR3 sequence is 16 residues long. CDR3 in DNA: TGTGCCAGCAGCTTAGCGGGGGGACAGGGCACATATACGCAGTATTTT. This encodes CASSLAGGQGTYTQYF.

The chain carries TRBV9 and TRBJ1-2, with D possibly TRBD1 on 6 matching bases. Germline loops: CDR1 SGDLS, CDR2 YYNGEE. V was cut by 3 bases and J by 2 bases, with 17 bases left in between. This CDR3 has 16 residues. The chain's CDR3 is CASSAQSQGMNYGYTF. In DNA form, the CDR3 reads TGTGCCAGCAGCGCTCAGTCTCAGGGGATGAACTATGGCTACACCTTC.

V and J are TRBV29-1 and TRBJ1-1; D may be TRBD1 (5 bases). CDR3 length: 15 residues. Trimming cost V 4 bases and J 0 bases, with 15 bases left between them. In germline, CDR1 is SQVTM, CDR2 ANQGSEA. The CDR3 loop is CSVVGIGGVNTEAFF. The CDR3 region has the DNA TGCAGCGTTGTGGGCATCGGAGGGGTGAACACTGAAGCTTTCTTT.

This clone was detected only a few times. The V gene is TRBV10-3, the J gene TRBJ1-5; 7 bases are shared with TRBD1. Germline V gives CDR1 ENHRY, CDR2 SYGVKD. The trim removed 10 bases at V and 4 bases at J, leaving 7 bases unmatched. This CDR3 is built from 13 residues. The CDR3 region has the DNA TGTGCCACTCGACAGGGCTTAAATCAGCCCCAGCATTTT. It yields the protein CATRQGLNQPQHF.

The gene calls are TRBV30 and TRBJ1-5; 10 positions match TRBD1. Germline assignment: CDR1 GTSNPN and CDR2 SVGIG (reference sequence). V shed 3 bases and J 2 bases; nucleotides not matched to a gene: 1. The CDR3 is 14 residues long. CDR3 in amino acids: CAWRGTGGNQPQHF. In DNA, the CDR3 is TGTGCCTGGAGGGGGACAGGGGGCAATCAGCCCCAGCATTTT.

The chain couples TRBV6-1 to TRBJ1-1; D remains ambiguous. This CDR3 has 15 residues. The V end was cut by 2 bases, the J end by 5 bases, with 15 bases between. The germline gives CDR1 MNHNS, CDR2 SASEGT. CDR3 sequence reads: CASSESSNWRTEAFF. The CDR3 DNA sequence: TGTGCCAGCAGTGAATCGTCAAATTGGAGGACTGAAGCTTTCTTT.

The rearrangement uses TRBV18 and TRBJ1-6; a possible D gene is TRBD1 (6 bases). V was pared by 6 bases and J by 7 bases, with 7 bases between. The germline gives CDR1 KGHSH, CDR2 LQKENI. The CDR3 consists of 12 residues. The CDR3 DNA reads TGTGCCAGCTCCCAGGGGAATTCACCCCTCCACTTT. This encodes CASSQGNSPLHF.

The J gene is TRBJ1-1, the V gene TRBV12-5; D may be TRBD1 (5 bases). V was shortened by 2 bases and J by 11 bases, with 15 bases between the two germline ends. The CDR3 is 13 amino acids. Germline CDR1 and CDR2: LGHNT and FRNRAP. CDR3 sequence: CASGLFQGLEAFF. In nucleotides, the CDR3 is TGTGCTAGTGGTTTGTTTCAGGGTCTTGAGGCTTTCTTT.

V and J are TRBV3-1 (or the pseudogene TRBV3-2) and TRBJ2-4; D is perhaps TRBD1 (5 bases). This CDR3 comprises 13 residues. Trimming stripped 2 bases from V and 9 bases from J, with 11 bases between. Per germline, CDR1 LGHDT and CDR2 YNNKEL (reference sequence). CDR3: CASSQSTQGIQYF. CDR3 nucleotides: TGTGCCAGCAGCCAATCGACCCAGGGCATTCAGTACTTC.

The CDR3 sequence: CASSLSSGQGVNYGYTF. CDR3 DNA sequence: TGTGCCAGCAGTTTATCCTCGGGACAGGGGGTGAACTATGGCTACACCTTC. The chain carries TRBV28 and TRBJ1-2, with 11 nucleotides matching TRBD1. The CDR3 runs to 17 residues. CDR1 and CDR2 (germline): MDHEN, SYDVKM. The V gene end was trimmed by 1 base and the J gene end by 2 bases; junction bases not matched to a gene: 6.

This chain uses TRBV28 with TRBJ2-5; 13 bases line up with TRBD2. Per germline, CDR1 MDHEN and CDR2 SYDVKM. After removal of 7 bases from V and 10 bases from J, the junction contained 3 bases not matched to a gene. The CDR3 totals 12 residues. The CDR3 bases are TGTGCCAGCACCGGGACTAGCGGGGTCCAGTACTTC. It codes for CASTGTSGVQYF. The full variable domain, its missing parts supplied by reference TRBV28 and TRBJ2-5, is DVKVTQSSRYLVKRTGEKVFLECVQDMDHENMFWYRQDPGLGLRLIYFSYDVKMKEKGDIPEGYSVSREKKERFSLILESASTNQTSMYLCASTGTSGVQYFGPGTRLLVL.

This chain connects TRBV7-2 to TRBJ2-6; D ambiguous. This CDR3 is 18 amino acids long. V was pared by 5 bases and J by 1 base, with 18 bases between. In germline, CDR1 is SGHTA, CDR2 FQGNSA. CDR3 in DNA: TGTGCCAGCAGCCAGCGCGTGCCTAACTCTTCTGGGGCCAACGTCCTGACTTTC. Its protein is CASSQRVPNSSGANVLTF.